This T cell receptor beta chain was sequenced in a study of OX40 agonist ivuxolimab in advanced cancers. The V and J ends lost 3 bases and 4 bases respectively, with 9 bases between them. Germline-derived CDR1 and CDR2 are SQVTM and ANQGSEA. The CDR3 contains 12 residues. The table came from immunoSEQ multiplex PCR; TCRdb's copy has only in-frame clones and leaves some out. Of 70,000 to 95,000 clones in the sample, about 94% are singletons; the top ten hold approximately 20%. The sequence was obtained from an adult with an advanced solid tumor such as melanoma, head and neck, liver or kidney cancer. The rearrangement joins TRBV29-1 to TRBJ1-1; possible D gene TRBD1, 6 bases. Specimen: CD4+ or CD8+ T cells sorted from blood, collected in a trial of the OX40 agonist ivuxolimab. The CDR3 sequence: CSVDRGGTEAFF. CDR3 in DNA: TGCAGCGTTGATCGAGGGGGCACTGAAGCTTTCTTT.